This TCR beta chain emerged from a study of T cells after yellow fever vaccination. Notes on the study in general: Abundant clonotypes (contaminants from the bulk population) could be present in FACS-sorted repertoires. Some clonotypes, a small share, were shared between CD4 and CD8 compartments. The secondary response was weaker, and its peak arrived faster, on day 5 versus 15.

This clonotype was seen a few times. TCRdb reprocessed the 5' RACE reads via MiXCR and lists one record per CDR3 protein. The sample yields about 58,000 distinct CDR3 sequences, around 5.4% seen once. Germline V lookup: CDR1 SGHNT, CDR2 YYREEE (reference sequence). The V segment lost 0 bases and the J segment 2 bases; nucleotides outside the gene matches: 6. The CDR3 consists of 16 residues. The sample consisted of PBMCs, either bulk or a sorted T-cell subset (CD4+, CD8+, memory, or dextramer-sorted; not recorded which), taken on the day of the yellow fever booster vaccination. This clonotype originated in a man younger than 30 who received the YFV17D yellow fever vaccine. The chain employs TRBV5-4 and TRBJ2-7; 9 bases are a match to TRBD1. CDR3 nucleotides: TGTGCCAGCAGCTTGGACGGGACAGGGACGCCCTACGAGCAGTACTTC. Residues: CASSLDGTGTPYEQYF.